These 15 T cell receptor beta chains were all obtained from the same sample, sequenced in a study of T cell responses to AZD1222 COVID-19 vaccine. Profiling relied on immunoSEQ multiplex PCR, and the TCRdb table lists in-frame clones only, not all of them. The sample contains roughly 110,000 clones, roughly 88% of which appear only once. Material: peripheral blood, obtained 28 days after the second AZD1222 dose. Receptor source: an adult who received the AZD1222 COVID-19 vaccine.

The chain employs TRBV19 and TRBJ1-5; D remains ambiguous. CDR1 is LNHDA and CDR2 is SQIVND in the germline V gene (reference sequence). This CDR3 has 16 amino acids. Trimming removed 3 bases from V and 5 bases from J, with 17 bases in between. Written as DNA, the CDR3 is TGTGCCAGTAGTATTATTGGGCCTACCGTCGATCAGCCCCAGCATTTT. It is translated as CASSIIGPTVDQPQHF.

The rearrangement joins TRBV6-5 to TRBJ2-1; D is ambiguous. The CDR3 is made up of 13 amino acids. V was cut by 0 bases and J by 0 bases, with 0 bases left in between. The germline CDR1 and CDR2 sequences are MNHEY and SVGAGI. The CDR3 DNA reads TGTGCCAGCAGTTACTCCTCCTACAATGAGCAGTTCTTC. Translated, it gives CASSYSSYNEQFF.

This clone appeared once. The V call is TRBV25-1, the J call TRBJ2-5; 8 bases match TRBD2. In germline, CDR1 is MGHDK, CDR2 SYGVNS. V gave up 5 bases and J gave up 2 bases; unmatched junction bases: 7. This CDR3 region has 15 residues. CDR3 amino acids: CASSLPAGGQETQYF. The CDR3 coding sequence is TGTGCCAGCAGTCTACCGGCGGGGGGTCAAGAGACCCAGTACTTC.

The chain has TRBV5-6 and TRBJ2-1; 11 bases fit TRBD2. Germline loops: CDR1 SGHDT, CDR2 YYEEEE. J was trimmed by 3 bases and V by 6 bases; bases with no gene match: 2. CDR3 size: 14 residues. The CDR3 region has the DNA TGTGCCAGCACCGGGACTAGCGGCTACAATGAGCAGTTCTTC. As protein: CASTGTSGYNEQFF.

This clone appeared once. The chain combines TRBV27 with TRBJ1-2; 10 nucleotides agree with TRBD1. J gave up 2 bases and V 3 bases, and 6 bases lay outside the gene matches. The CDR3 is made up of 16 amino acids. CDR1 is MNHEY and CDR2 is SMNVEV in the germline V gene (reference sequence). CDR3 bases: TGTGCCAGCAGTTTGGGGACAGGGGCCTCCAACTATGGCTACACCTTC. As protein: CASSLGTGASNYGYTF.

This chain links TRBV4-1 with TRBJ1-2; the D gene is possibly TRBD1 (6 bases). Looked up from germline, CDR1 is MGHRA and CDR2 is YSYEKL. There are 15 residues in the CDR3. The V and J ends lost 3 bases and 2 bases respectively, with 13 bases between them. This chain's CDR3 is CASSQEGGINYGYTF. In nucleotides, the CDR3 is TGCGCCAGCAGCCAGGAGGGGGGAATCAACTATGGCTACACCTTC.

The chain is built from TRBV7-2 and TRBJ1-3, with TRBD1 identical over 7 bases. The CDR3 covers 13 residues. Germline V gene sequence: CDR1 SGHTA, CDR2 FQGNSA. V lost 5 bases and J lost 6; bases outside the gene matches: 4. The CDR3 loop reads CASSPGQLNTIYF. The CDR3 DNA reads TGTGCCAGCAGCCCGGGACAGCTAAACACCATATATTTT.

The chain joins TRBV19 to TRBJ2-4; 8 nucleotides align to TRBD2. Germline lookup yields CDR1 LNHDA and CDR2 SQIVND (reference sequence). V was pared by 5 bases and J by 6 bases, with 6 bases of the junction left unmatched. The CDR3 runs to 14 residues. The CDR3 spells CASSHGREGNIQYF. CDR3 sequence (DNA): TGTGCCAGTAGTCACGGACGGGAGGGAAACATTCAGTACTTC.

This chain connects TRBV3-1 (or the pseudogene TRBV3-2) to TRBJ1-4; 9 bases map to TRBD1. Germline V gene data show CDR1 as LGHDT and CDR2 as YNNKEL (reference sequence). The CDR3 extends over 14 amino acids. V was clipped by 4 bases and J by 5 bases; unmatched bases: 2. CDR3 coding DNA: TGTGCCAGCAGCCCAGGGACAGGGAATGAAAAACTGTTTTTT. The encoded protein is CASSPGTGNEKLFF.

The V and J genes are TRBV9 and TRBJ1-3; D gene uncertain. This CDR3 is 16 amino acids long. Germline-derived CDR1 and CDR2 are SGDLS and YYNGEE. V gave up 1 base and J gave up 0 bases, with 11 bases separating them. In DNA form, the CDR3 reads TGTGCCAGCAGCGTATTGGCCGGAATCTCTGGAAACACCATATATTTT. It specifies CASSVLAGISGNTIYF.

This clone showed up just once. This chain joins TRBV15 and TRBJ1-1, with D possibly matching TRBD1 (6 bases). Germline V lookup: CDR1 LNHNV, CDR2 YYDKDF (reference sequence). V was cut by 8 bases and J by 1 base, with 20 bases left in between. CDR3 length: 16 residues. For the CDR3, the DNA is TGTGCCACCTTAAGTCGCGGGGGCCCTTCGAACACTGAAGCTTTCTTT. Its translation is CATLSRGGPSNTEAFF. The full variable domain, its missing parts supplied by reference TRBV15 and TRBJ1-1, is DAMVIQNPRYQVTQFGKPVTLSCSQTLNHNVMYWYQQKSSQAPKLLFHYYDKDFNNEADTPDNFQSRRPNTSFCFLDIRSPGLGDTAMYLCATLSRGGPSNTEAFFGQGTRLTVV.

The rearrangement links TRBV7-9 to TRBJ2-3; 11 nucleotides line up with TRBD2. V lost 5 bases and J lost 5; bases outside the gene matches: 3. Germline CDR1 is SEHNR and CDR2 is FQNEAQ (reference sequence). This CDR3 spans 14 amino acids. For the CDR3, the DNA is TGTGCCAGCAGCCTTAGCGGGGGGGAAGATACGCAGTATTTT. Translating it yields CASSLSGGEDTQYF.

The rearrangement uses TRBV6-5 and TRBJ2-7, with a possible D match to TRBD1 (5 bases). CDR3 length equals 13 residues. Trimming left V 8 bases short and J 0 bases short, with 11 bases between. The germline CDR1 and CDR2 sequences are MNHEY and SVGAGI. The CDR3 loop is CASGRGPSYEQYF. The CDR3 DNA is TGTGCCAGCGGAAGGGGTCCCTCCTACGAGCAGTACTTC.

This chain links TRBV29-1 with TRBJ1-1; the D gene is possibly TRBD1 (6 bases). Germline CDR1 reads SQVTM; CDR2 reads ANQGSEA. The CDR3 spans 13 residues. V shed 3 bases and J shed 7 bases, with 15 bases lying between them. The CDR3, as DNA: TGCAGCGTTGAGGGGCGGCAGGGGATTGAAGCTTTCTTT. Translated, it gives CSVEGRQGIEAFF.

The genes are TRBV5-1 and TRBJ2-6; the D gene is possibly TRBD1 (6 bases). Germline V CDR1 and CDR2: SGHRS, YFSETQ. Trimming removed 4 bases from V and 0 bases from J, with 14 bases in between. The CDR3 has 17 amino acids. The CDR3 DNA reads TGCGCCAGCAGCCAGCGACAGGTAGACTCTGGGGCCAACGTCCTGACTTTC. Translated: CASSQRQVDSGANVLTF.